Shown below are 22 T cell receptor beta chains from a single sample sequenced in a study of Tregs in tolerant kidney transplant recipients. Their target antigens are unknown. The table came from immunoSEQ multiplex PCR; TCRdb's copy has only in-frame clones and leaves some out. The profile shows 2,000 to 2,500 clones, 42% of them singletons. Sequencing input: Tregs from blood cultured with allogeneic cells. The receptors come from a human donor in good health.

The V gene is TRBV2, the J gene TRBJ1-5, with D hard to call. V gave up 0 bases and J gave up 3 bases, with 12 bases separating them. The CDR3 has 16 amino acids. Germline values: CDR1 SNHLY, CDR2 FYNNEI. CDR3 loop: CASSEADGRDNQPQHF. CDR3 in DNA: TGTGCCAGCAGTGAAGCTGACGGACGGGACAATCAGCCCCAGCATTTT.

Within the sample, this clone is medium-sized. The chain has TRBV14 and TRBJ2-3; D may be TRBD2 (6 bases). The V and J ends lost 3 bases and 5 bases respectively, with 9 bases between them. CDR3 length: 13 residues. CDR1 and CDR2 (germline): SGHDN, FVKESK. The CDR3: CASSQGLVDTQYF. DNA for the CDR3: TGTGCCAGCAGCCAGGGACTCGTAGATACGCAGTATTTT.

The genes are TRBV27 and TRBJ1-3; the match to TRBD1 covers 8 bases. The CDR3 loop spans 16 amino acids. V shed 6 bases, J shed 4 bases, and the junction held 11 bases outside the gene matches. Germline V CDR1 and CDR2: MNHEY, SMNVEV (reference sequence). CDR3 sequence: CASRSTGGGGGNTIYF. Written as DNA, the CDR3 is TGTGCCAGCAGGTCAACAGGGGGAGGCGGCGGAAACACCATATATTTT.

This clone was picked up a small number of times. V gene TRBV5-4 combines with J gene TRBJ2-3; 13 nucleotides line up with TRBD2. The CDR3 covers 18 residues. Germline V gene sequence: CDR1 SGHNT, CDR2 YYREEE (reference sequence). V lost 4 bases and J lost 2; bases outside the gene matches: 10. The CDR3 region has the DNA TGTGCCAGCAGCCCGATGCCGGGACTAGCGGGGATCACAGATACGCAGTATTTT. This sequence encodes CASSPMPGLAGITDTQYF.

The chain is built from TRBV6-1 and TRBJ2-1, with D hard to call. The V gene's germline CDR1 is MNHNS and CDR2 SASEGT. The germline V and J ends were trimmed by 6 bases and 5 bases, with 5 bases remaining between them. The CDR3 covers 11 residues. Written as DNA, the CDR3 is TGTGCCAGCAGGCGAAACAATGAGCAGTTCTTC. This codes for CASRRNNEQFF.

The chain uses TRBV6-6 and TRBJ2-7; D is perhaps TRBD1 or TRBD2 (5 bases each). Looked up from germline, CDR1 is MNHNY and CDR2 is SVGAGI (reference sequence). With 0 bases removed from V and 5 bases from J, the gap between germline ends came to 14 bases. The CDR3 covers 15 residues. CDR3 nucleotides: TGTGCCAGCAGTTACTCGCATGAGGGGTGGCACGAGCAGTACTTC. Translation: CASSYSHEGWHEQYF.

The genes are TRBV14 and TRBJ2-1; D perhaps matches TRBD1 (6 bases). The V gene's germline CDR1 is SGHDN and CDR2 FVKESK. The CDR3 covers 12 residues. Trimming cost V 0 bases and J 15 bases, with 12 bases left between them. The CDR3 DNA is TGTGCCAGCAGCCAAGAGAGGGGGTTGGTGTTCTTC. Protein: CASSQERGLVFF.

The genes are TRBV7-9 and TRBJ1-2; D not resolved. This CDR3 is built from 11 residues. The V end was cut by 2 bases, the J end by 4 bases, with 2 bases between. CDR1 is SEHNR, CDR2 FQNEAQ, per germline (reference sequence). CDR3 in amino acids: CASSLTYGYTF. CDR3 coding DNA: TGTGCCAGCAGCTTAACCTATGGCTACACCTTC. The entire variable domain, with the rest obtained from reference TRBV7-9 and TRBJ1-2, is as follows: DTGVSQNPRHKITKRGQNVTFRCDPISEHNRLYWYRQTLGQGPEFLTYFQNEAQLEKSRLLSDRFSAERPKGSFSTLEIQRTEQGDSAMYLCASSLTYGYTFGSGTRLTVV.

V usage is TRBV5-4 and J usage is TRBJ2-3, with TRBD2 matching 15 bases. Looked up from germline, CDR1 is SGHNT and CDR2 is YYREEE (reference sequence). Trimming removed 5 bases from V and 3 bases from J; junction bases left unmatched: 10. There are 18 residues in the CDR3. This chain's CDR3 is CASRLVRTSGGATDTQYF. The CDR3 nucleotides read TGTGCCAGCAGGCTGGTCCGGACTAGCGGGGGGGCAACAGATACGCAGTATTTT.

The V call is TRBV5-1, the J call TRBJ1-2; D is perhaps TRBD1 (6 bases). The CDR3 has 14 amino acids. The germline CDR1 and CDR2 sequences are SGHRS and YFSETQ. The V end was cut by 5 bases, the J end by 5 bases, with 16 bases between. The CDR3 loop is CASRPAGGAYGYTF. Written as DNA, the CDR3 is TGCGCCAGCAGGCCCGCTGGGGGCGCTTATGGCTACACCTTC.

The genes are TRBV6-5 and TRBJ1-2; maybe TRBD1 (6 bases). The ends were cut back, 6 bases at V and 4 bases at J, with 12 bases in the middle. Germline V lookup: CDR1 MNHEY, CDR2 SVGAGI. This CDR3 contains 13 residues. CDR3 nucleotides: TGTGCCAGCAGGGTACAGGGTGGCTATGGCTACACCTTC. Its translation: CASRVQGGYGYTF.

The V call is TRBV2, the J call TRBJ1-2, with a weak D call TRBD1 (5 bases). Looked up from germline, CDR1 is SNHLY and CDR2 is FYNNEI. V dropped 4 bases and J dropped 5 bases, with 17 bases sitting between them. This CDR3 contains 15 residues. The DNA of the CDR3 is TGTGCCAGCAGTGGTCTTCGGGGACCGAGTTATGGCTACACCTTC. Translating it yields CASSGLRGPSYGYTF.

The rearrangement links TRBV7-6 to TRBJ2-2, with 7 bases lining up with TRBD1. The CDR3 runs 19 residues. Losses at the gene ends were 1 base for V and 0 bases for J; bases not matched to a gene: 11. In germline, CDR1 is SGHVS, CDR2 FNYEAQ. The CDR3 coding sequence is TGTGCCAGCAGCTTAGAAGAGGTAATAAGGGGGCCGAACACCGGGGAGCTGTTTTTT. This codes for CASSLEEVIRGPNTGELFF.

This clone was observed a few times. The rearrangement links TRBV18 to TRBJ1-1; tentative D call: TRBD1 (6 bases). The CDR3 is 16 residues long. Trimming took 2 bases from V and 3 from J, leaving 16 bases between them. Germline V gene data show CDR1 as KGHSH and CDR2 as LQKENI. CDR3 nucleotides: TGTGCCAGCTCACCATTGGAGGGGGGCGGGGACACTGAAGCTTTCTTT. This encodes CASSPLEGGGDTEAFF.

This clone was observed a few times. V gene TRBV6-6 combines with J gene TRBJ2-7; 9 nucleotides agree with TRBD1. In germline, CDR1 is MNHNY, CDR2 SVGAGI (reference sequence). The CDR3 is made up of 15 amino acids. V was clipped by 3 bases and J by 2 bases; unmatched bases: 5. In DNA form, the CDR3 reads TGTGCCAGCAGTTATAAACAGGGGGCCCCCTACGAGCAGTACTTC. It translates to CASSYKQGAPYEQYF.

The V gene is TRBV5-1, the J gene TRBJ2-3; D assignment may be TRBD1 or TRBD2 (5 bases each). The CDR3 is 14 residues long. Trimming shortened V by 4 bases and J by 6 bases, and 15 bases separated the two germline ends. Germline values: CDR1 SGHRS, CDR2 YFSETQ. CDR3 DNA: TGCGCCAGCAGCCGTCTCGCCGAGGGGGATACGCAGTATTTT. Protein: CASSRLAEGDTQYF. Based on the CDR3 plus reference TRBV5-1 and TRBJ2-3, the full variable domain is KAGVTQTPRYLIKTRGQQVTLSCSPISGHRSVSWYQQTPGQGLQFLFEYFSETQRNKGNFPGRFSGRQFSNSRSEMNVSTLELGDSALYLCASSRLAEGDTQYFGPGTRLTVL.

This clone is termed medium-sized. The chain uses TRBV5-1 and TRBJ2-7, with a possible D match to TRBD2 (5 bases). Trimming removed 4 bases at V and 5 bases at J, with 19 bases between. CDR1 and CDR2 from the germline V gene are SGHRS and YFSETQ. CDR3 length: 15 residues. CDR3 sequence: CASSRQVRGGDEQYF. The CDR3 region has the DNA TGCGCCAGCAGCCGGCAAGTCCGGGGTGGAGACGAGCAGTACTTC.

In nucleotides, the CDR3 is TGCGCCAGCCGCCGCCCTCAGGGGCCCTACGAGCAGTACTTC. Protein sequence: CASRRPQGPYEQYF. This sequence joins TRBV10-2 and TRBJ2-7, with a possible D match to TRBD1 (6 bases). Trimming cost V 8 bases and J 2 bases, with 16 bases left between them. Germline assignment: CDR1 WSHSY and CDR2 SAAADI. This CDR3 comprises 14 residues.

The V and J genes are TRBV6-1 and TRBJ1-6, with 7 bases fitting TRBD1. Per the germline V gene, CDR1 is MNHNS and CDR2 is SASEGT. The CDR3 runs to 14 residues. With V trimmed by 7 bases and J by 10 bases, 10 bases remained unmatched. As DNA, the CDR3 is TGTGCCAGCAAGCCGACAGGGAGGTTGTCACCCCTCCACTTT. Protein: CASKPTGRLSPLHF.

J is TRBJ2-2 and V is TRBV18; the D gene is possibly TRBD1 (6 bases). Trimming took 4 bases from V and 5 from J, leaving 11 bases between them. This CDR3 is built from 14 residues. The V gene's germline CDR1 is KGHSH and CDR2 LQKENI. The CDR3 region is CASSLLQGTGELFF. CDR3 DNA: TGTGCCAGCTCACTTCTACAGGGAACCGGGGAGCTGTTTTTT.

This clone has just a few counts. Here the CDR3 reads CASSEGASGANVLTF. CDR3 nucleotides: TGCGCCAGCAGTGAGGGGGCCTCTGGGGCCAACGTCCTGACTTTC. The chain employs TRBV10-1 and TRBJ2-6; tentatively, D is TRBD1 (5 bases). V was shortened by 2 bases and J by 0 bases, with 5 bases between the two germline ends. The V gene's germline CDR1 is WNHNN and CDR2 SYGVQD (reference sequence). This CDR3 spans 15 amino acids.

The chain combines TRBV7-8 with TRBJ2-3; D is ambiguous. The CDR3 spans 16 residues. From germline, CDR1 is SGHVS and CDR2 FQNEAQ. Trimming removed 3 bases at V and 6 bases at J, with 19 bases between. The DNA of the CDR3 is TGTGCCAGCAGCTTCATTTCAGGTCCTAGTGGGGATACGCAGTATTTT. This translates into CASSFISGPSGDTQYF.